Presented here are 28 T cell receptor beta chains from one specimen sequenced in a study of molecular identifiers for immune sequencing clone quantification. TCRdb called the PCR reads again in MiXCR, with one record for every CDR3 protein. Of around 40,000 distinct CDR3 sequences listed, approximately 21% are singletons. The sequenced sample was naive CD8+ T cells from blood, with Jurkat cell RNA spiked in. Noted subset: FACS-sorted CD8+CD4-CCR7+CD45RA+ naive T cells. The source of these receptors is a human donor in good health. Some libraries in this study had Jurkat cell RNA spiked in.

This clonotype was recorded only once. At one boundary the junction diverges from the germline segment, which might be a read error. V gene TRBV7-9 combines with J gene TRBJ1-1; D unclear. The CDR3 is 12 residues long. CDR1 is SEHNR, CDR2 FQNEAQ, per germline (reference sequence). CDR3 residues: CASGLGKTEAFF. CDR3 in DNA: TGTGCCAGCGGCTTGGGGAAAACTGAAGCTTTCTTT. The full variable domain, with the rest looked up from reference TRBV7-9 and TRBJ1-1, is DTGVSQNPRHKITKRGQNVTFRCDPISEHNRLYWYRQTLGQGPEFLTYFQNEAQLEKSRLLSDRFSAERPKGSFSTLEIQRTEQGDSAMYLCASGLGKTEAFFGQGTRLTVV.

CDR3 sequence: CASSRAGLNTGELFF. The CDR3 DNA reads TGTGCCAGCAGCCGAGCGGGCCTGAACACCGGGGAGCTGTTTTTT. The rearrangement links TRBV7-9 to TRBJ2-2, with a weak D call TRBD2 (6 bases). CDR1 SEHNR and CDR2 FQNEAQ come from the germline V gene (reference sequence). CDR3 length: 15 residues. V shed 5 bases and J shed 1 base, with 11 bases lying between them.

At least ten counts were recorded for this clonotype. V gene TRBV28 combines with J gene TRBJ1-1; the D gene is possibly TRBD1 (5 bases). The CDR3 spans 15 residues. Germline assignment: CDR1 MDHEN and CDR2 SYDVKM. V was pared by 1 base and J by 7 bases, with 16 bases between. The CDR3 loop reads CASSLSERGGYEAFF. The CDR3 DNA sequence: TGTGCCAGCAGTTTATCGGAAAGGGGCGGGTATGAAGCTTTCTTT.

There are many counts of this clonotype. The V and J genes are TRBV4-1 and TRBJ1-1; 7 nucleotides match TRBD1. The germline V gene has CDR1 MGHRA and CDR2 YSYEKL. J lost 1 base, V lost 4 bases, and 0 bases had no gene match. CDR3 length: 13 amino acids. CDR3 in amino acids: CASSRTGNTEAFF. CDR3 DNA: TGCGCCAGCAGCCGGACAGGGAACACTGAAGCTTTCTTT.

This clonotype was seen ten or more times. The CDR3 DNA is TGTGCCAGCAGTGAAGAACAGGCGGGGGAAAAACTGTTTTTT. This codes for CASSEEQAGEKLFF. The chain joins TRBV2 to TRBJ1-4; D perhaps matches TRBD1 (5 bases). Germline lookup yields CDR1 SNHLY and CDR2 FYNNEI. CDR3 length equals 14 residues. Deletions cut 1 base from V and 8 bases from J, with 11 bases between.

This clonotype showed up many times. The genes are TRBV29-1 and TRBJ2-1; 9 bases match TRBD2. With 0 bases clipped from V and 6 bases from J, the junction kept 6 bases outside the gene matches. The CDR3 consists of 15 residues. Germline V gene sequence: CDR1 SQVTM, CDR2 ANQGSEA. The CDR3 DNA sequence: TGCAGCGTTGAAGAAAGACTAGCGGCGACCAATGAGCAGTTCTTC. It encodes CSVEERLAATNEQFF.

The table lists this clonotype with many counts. The genes are TRBV30 and TRBJ2-1, with D uncertain. CDR1 and CDR2 (germline): GTSNPN, SVGIG (reference sequence). The V and J ends lost 2 bases and 6 bases respectively, with 11 bases between them. The CDR3 extends over 13 amino acids. The CDR3 DNA reads as TGTGCCTGGAGTTACCCTACCCCCAATGAGCAGTTCTTC. It is translated as CAWSYPTPNEQFF. The variable domain in full, with the rest retrieved from reference TRBV30 and TRBJ2-1, is SQTIHQWPATLVQPVGSPLSLECTVEGTSNPNLYWYRQAAGRGLQLLFYSVGIGQISSEVPQNLSASRPQDRQFILSSKKLLLSDSGFYLCAWSYPTPNEQFFGPGTRLTVL.

Note on this clonotype: At one of its ends the junction is not consistent with the germline gene, which may arise from a read error. This sequence joins TRBV29-1 and TRBJ2-2, with 15 bases fitting TRBD2. The germline V gene encodes CDR1 SQVTM and CDR2 ANQGSEA. This CDR3 region has 16 residues. CDR3 region: CSVGWTSGRDTGELVF. CDR3 coding DNA: TGCAGCGTGGGATGGACTAGCGGGAGGGACACCGGGGAGCTGGTTTTT.

This clonotype was seen ten or more times. The chain employs TRBV12-5 and TRBJ1-1; tentatively, D is TRBD1 (5 bases). CDR3 length: 14 amino acids. CDR1 is LGHNT, CDR2 FRNRAP, per germline. Trimming took off 1 base at V and 1 base at J, with 7 bases between the two ends. The CDR3 loop is CASGLGGTNTEAFF. The CDR3 region has the DNA TGTGCTAGTGGTTTGGGGGGGACGAACACTGAAGCTTTCTTT. Full variable domain (rest looked up from reference TRBV12-5 and TRBJ1-1): DARVTQTPRHKVTEMGQEVTMRCQPILGHNTVFWYRQTMMQGLELLAYFRNRAPLDDSGMPKDRFSAEMPDATLATLKIQPSEPRDSAVYFCASGLGGTNTEAFFGQGTRLTVV.

This clonotype was counted many times. V and J are TRBV10-1 and TRBJ2-3, with 10 bases matching TRBD2. This CDR3 region has 17 residues. Germline V gene sequence: CDR1 WNHNN, CDR2 SYGVQD (reference sequence). Trimming cost V 0 bases and J 0 bases; bases outside gene matches: 3. The CDR3 DNA is TGCGCCAGCAGTGAGTCGCGGACTAGCGGCAGCACAGATACGCAGTATTTT. Its translation is CASSESRTSGSTDTQYF.

There are many counts of this clonotype. The rearrangement uses TRBV7-2 and TRBJ2-7; 9 positions agree with TRBD1. Germline V CDR1 and CDR2: SGHTA, FQGNSA. J lost 6 bases, V lost 1 base, and 4 bases had no gene match. This CDR3 region has 14 residues. This chain's CDR3 is CASSLGTGALEQYF. The CDR3 nucleotides read TGTGCCAGCAGCTTAGGGACAGGGGCCCTCGAGCAGTACTTC.

This clonotype was detected ten times or more. The chain employs TRBV28 and TRBJ1-5; 7 nucleotides line up with TRBD1. CDR1 and CDR2 from the germline V gene are MDHEN and SYDVKM. The V segment lost 3 bases and the J segment 0 bases; nucleotides outside the gene matches: 14. The CDR3 is 19 amino acids. The CDR3 bases are TGTGCCAGCAGTTTGTACAGGGGATCCCGTAAAACTAGCAATCAGCCCCAGCATTTT. It encodes CASSLYRGSRKTSNQPQHF.

This clonotype was detected only a few times. The junction and the germline gene differ at one end; a read error may be behind it. This chain joins TRBV6-1 and TRBJ2-7; no definite D call. The CDR3 extends over 17 amino acids. Germline loops: CDR1 MNHNS, CDR2 SASEGT. CDR3 in amino acids: CTSSEADTVGFFLEQYF. The DNA for the CDR3 is TGTACCAGCAGTGAAGCAGATACGGTGGGGTTTTTTTTGGAGCAGTACTTC.

This sequence joins TRBV12-3 or TRBV12-4 and TRBJ2-7; D remains ambiguous. The CDR3 runs 14 residues. Trimming stripped 4 bases from V and 5 bases from J, with 15 bases between. CDR3: CASSYLTVEDEQYF. The CDR3 nucleotides read TGTGCCAGCAGTTACTTGACCGTCGAGGACGAGCAGTACTTC.

The chain employs TRBV7-2 and TRBJ1-1, with TRBD1 as a possible D gene (5 bases). Germline-derived CDR1 and CDR2 are SGHTA and FQGNSA. Between the trimmed V and J ends, which lost 1 base and 4 bases, there was a span of 10 bases. This CDR3 spans 14 amino acids. CDR3 region: CASSLDGAGTEAFF. In DNA form, the CDR3 reads TGTGCCAGCAGCTTAGATGGGGCGGGCACTGAAGCTTTCTTT.

In its sample, this clonotype was seen many times. CDR3 bases: TGTGCCAGCAGTCTAGTCACAGGGTACAATCAGCCCCAGCATTTT. Protein: CASSLVTGYNQPQHF. The chain carries TRBV7-2 and TRBJ1-5; TRBD1 is a possible D gene (6 bases). The CDR3 is 15 amino acids. Deletions cut 6 bases from V and 3 bases from J, with 15 bases between. From germline, CDR1 is SGHTA and CDR2 FQGNSA.

This clonotype came up many times. The genes are TRBV13 and TRBJ2-7; a weak D match, TRBD1 (6 bases). This CDR3 is 13 amino acids long. Germline V gene sequence: CDR1 PRHDT, CDR2 FYEKMQ (reference sequence). Trimming removed 6 bases at V and 3 bases at J, with 12 bases between. CDR3 sequence reads: CASRIQGNYEQYF. CDR3 in DNA: TGTGCCAGCAGAATACAGGGTAACTACGAGCAGTACTTC.

This clonotype showed up many times. V usage is TRBV19 and J usage is TRBJ1-1, with 9 bases aligning to TRBD1. Trimming took 6 bases from V and 2 from J; bases not matched to a gene: 13. The CDR3 extends over 17 amino acids. The germline V gene has CDR1 LNHDA and CDR2 SQIVND (reference sequence). CDR3 in amino acids: CASSEPNRGRLNTEAFF. Written as DNA, the CDR3 is TGTGCCAGTAGCGAACCTAACAGGGGGCGCCTAAACACTGAAGCTTTCTTT.

This clonotype was counted many times. The genes are TRBV28 and TRBJ1-1, with TRBD1 as a possible D gene (6 bases). Trimming removed 3 bases from V and 0 bases from J, with 14 bases in between. The CDR3 runs 16 residues. Germline CDR1 reads MDHEN; CDR2 reads SYDVKM. This chain's CDR3 is CASSLRTARLNTEAFF. The CDR3 nucleotides read TGTGCCAGCAGTTTGAGGACAGCTAGACTGAACACTGAAGCTTTCTTT.

This clonotype was detected many times. This CDR3 reads CASRRDPYNEQFF. For the CDR3, the DNA is TGTGCCAGCAGAAGGGACCCCTACAATGAGCAGTTCTTC. The chain combines TRBV12-3 or TRBV12-4 with TRBJ2-1; possibly TRBD1 or TRBD2 for D (5 bases each). V lost 6 bases to trimming and J lost 2 bases, with 8 bases between them. There are 13 residues in the CDR3.

This clonotype has at least ten counts. The rearrangement joins TRBV19 to TRBJ2-3, with 12 bases identical to TRBD1. After removal of 3 bases from V and 6 bases from J, the junction contained 16 bases not matched to a gene. The germline V gene has CDR1 LNHDA and CDR2 SQIVND (reference sequence). The CDR3 consists of 19 residues. The CDR3 DNA sequence: TGTGCCAGTAGTATGCGACCCCGGGACAGGGGGCGCAATACGGATACGCAGTATTTT. It is translated as CASSMRPRDRGRNTDTQYF.

The chain carries TRBV5-1 and TRBJ1-2; TRBD1 agrees at 7 bases. The length of the CDR3 is 14 residues. V lost 0 bases to trimming and J lost 10 bases; unmatched junction nucleotides: 9. In germline, CDR1 is SGHRS, CDR2 YFSETQ. The CDR3 sequence: CASSLDIRTGPYTF. CDR3 sequence (DNA): TGCGCCAGCAGCTTGGACATTAGGACAGGACCCTACACCTTC.

This clonotype was seen repeatedly, ten times or more. This chain uses TRBV4-3 with TRBJ2-7; weak D call: TRBD2 (6 bases). This CDR3 is 14 amino acids long. The V end lost 1 base, the J end lost 2 bases, and 9 bases lay between the germline ends. The germline CDR1 and CDR2 sequences are LGHNA and YSLEER. The CDR3 protein is CASSQGGLPYEQYF. CDR3 DNA sequence: TGCGCCAGCAGCCAAGGTGGACTACCCTACGAGCAGTACTTC.

This clonotype has a handful of counts. This could be a read error, since a much larger clone is one nucleotide away. V usage is TRBV28 and J usage is TRBJ2-7, with 10 bases identical to TRBD2. With V trimmed by 11 bases and J by 6 bases, 10 bases remained unmatched. Germline-derived CDR1 and CDR2 are MDHEN and SYDVKM. CDR3 length equals 13 residues. The CDR3 DNA reads as TGTGCCGGTACAGCGGGAGGGATCTGCGAGCAGTACTTC. This encodes CAGTAGGICEQYF.

There are many counts of this clonotype. The chain is built from TRBV29-1 and TRBJ2-5; perhaps TRBD1 as D (5 bases). The CDR3 spans 16 residues. Per germline, CDR1 SQVTM and CDR2 ANQGSEA. V was shortened by 0 bases and J by 0 bases, with 14 bases between the two germline ends. CDR3 sequence: CSVEDHQGQYQETQYF. The CDR3, as DNA: TGCAGCGTTGAAGATCATCAGGGCCAGTACCAAGAGACCCAGTACTTC.

The V and J genes are TRBV29-1 and TRBJ2-3; unclear D gene. Germline V gene sequence: CDR1 SQVTM, CDR2 ANQGSEA. Trimming cost V 0 bases and J 3 bases, with 7 bases left between them. The CDR3 contains 13 residues. The CDR3 DNA reads as TGCAGCGTTGAAGATTCAGGAACAGATACGCAGTATTTT. This encodes CSVEDSGTDTQYF.

The V gene is TRBV11-2, the J gene TRBJ2-3; 14 bases line up with TRBD2. The germline gives CDR1 SGHAT, CDR2 FQNNGV. The CDR3 has 17 amino acids. V gave up 2 bases and J gave up 2 bases; unmatched junction bases: 3. This CDR3 reads CASSLRTSGGNTDTQYF. CDR3 sequence (DNA): TGTGCCAGCAGCTTAAGGACTAGCGGGGGGAACACAGATACGCAGTATTTT.

This clonotype was observed many times. V is TRBV4-3 and J is TRBJ2-1; 11 positions match TRBD2. The ends lost 0 bases at V and 4 bases at J; junction bases unmatched: 5. Looked up from germline, CDR1 is LGHNA and CDR2 is YSLEER. There are 17 residues in the CDR3. This CDR3 is CASSQDWGTSGYNEQFF. The CDR3, as DNA: TGCGCCAGCAGCCAAGATTGGGGGACTAGCGGTTACAATGAGCAGTTCTTC.